What follows are 20 T cell receptor beta chains derived from one specimen sequenced in a study of blood T cells in healthy people across ages. A second PCR, run for about 7 to 11 cycles, used a sample-barcoded 5' primer plus a J-beta primer mix. TCRdb passed the 5' RACE reads through MiXCR, listing each CDR3 protein once. The data show over 1,500,000 distinct CDR3 sequences, about 50% seen once. What was sequenced was blood. These receptors originate from a woman in her thirties or forties in good health.

With respect to this clonotype: A read error is possible here, since a much larger clone lies one base away. The chain is built from TRBV6-1 and TRBJ2-5; D is unclear. The germline gives CDR1 MNHNS, CDR2 SASEGT. V dropped 2 bases and J dropped 5 bases, with 6 bases sitting between them. This CDR3 is built from 12 residues. The CDR3 DNA is TGTGCCAGCAGTGAACTGCACGAGACCCAGTACTTC. Protein product: CASSELHETQYF.

In DNA form, the CDR3 reads TGTGCCAGCAGGTGGACTAGTCTTAGCACAGATACGCAGTATTTT. Amino acid sequence: CASRWTSLSTDTQYF. The rearrangement links TRBV28 to TRBJ2-3; TRBD2 agrees at 7 bases. This CDR3 has 15 amino acids. Germline V gene sequence: CDR1 MDHEN, CDR2 SYDVKM. Germline trimming cut 6 bases from V and 0 bases from J; bases unmatched to any gene: 6.

The chain has TRBV6-6 and TRBJ1-1; D perhaps matches TRBD1 (5 bases). The CDR3 runs 15 residues. V was pared by 7 bases and J by 0 bases, with 15 bases between. Germline V gene lookup returns CDR1 MNHNY and CDR2 SVGAGI (reference sequence). CDR3 sequence reads: CASIHLRGLNTEAFF. DNA for the CDR3: TGTGCCAGCATACACTTGCGGGGACTGAACACTGAAGCTTTCTTT.

Note on this clonotype: An end of the junction does not agree with germline; a read error may underlie this. This chain connects TRBV2 to TRBJ2-7, with 8 bases fitting TRBD1. The CDR3 consists of 17 residues. Germline V CDR1 and CDR2: SNHLY, FYNNEI. The CDR3 nucleotides read TGTGCCAGCAGCGAAGCTATTCCAGGGGGCATAGTATACGAGCAGTACTTC. This codes for CASSEAIPGGIVYEQYF.

This clonotype was recorded only once. V usage is TRBV2 and J usage is TRBJ2-3; D is uncertain. Trimming removed 7 bases from V and 4 bases from J, with 12 bases in between. The germline gives CDR1 SNHLY, CDR2 FYNNEI. The CDR3 spans 13 residues. CDR3 DNA sequence: TGTGCCAGCATGGTGGGGTCCCCAGATACGCAGTATTTT. This sequence encodes CASMVGSPDTQYF. Combining the CDR3 with reference TRBV2 and TRBJ2-3 gives the whole variable domain EPEVTQTPSHQVTQMGQEVILRCVPISNHLYFYWYRQILGQKVEFLVSFYNNEISEKSEIFDDQFSVERPDGSNFTLKIRSTKLEDSAMYFCASMVGSPDTQYFGPGTRLTVL.

This chain connects TRBV11-2 to TRBJ1-4, with D unclear. V was cut by 2 bases and J by 5 bases, with 9 bases left in between. Germline CDR1 reads SGHAT; CDR2 reads FQNNGV. The CDR3 length is 14 residues. The DNA of the CDR3 is TGTGCCAGCAGCTTATACGGTCAGAATGAAAAACTGTTTTTT. Encoded protein: CASSLYGQNEKLFF. The entire variable domain, with the rest obtained from reference TRBV11-2 and TRBJ1-4, is as follows: EAGVAQSPRYKIIEKRQSVAFWCNPISGHATLYWYQQILGQGPKLLIQFQNNGVVDDSQLPKDRFSAERLKGVDSTLKIQPAKLEDSAVYLCASSLYGQNEKLFFGSGTQLSVL.

The CDR3 sequence: CASSPVSGGQETQYF. CDR3 sequence (DNA): TGCGCCAGCAGCCCGGTCAGCGGGGGGCAAGAGACCCAGTACTTC. The V and J genes are TRBV4-3 and TRBJ2-5; 9 bases fit TRBD2. J was trimmed by 2 bases and V by 4 bases; bases with no gene match: 5. This CDR3 has 15 residues. Germline V gene sequence: CDR1 LGHNA, CDR2 YSLEER.

There are a few counts of this clonotype. The rearrangement joins TRBV5-1 to TRBJ2-1; tentatively, D is TRBD1 (6 bases). CDR1 is SGHRS, CDR2 YFSETQ, per germline. The CDR3 spans 14 residues. Trimming pared 5 bases from V and 5 bases from J, leaving 14 bases between. The CDR3 nucleotides are TGCGCCAGCAGTTGGGACACCTGGGACAATGAGCAGTTCTTC. It is translated as CASSWDTWDNEQFF.

The table lists this clonotype with a few counts. J is TRBJ2-4 and V is TRBV28; the D call may be TRBD1 or TRBD2 (6 bases each). This CDR3 is 17 amino acids long. Germline V gene data show CDR1 as MDHEN and CDR2 as SYDVKM. Trimming removed 2 bases at V and 0 bases at J, with 14 bases between. The CDR3 sequence is CASSLMARGLAKNIQYF. The CDR3 nucleotides are TGTGCCAGCAGTTTAATGGCTCGGGGGCTAGCCAAAAACATTCAGTACTTC.

V usage is TRBV20-1 and J usage is TRBJ2-7; no clear D gene. The germline V and J ends were trimmed by 5 bases and 10 bases, with 12 bases remaining between them. CDR3 length equals 10 residues. Germline-derived CDR1 and CDR2 are DFQATT and SNEGSKA (reference sequence). In DNA form, the CDR3 reads TGCAGTGCTGGTAGAATTAACCAGTACTTC. Translating it yields CSAGRINQYF.

In its sample, this clonotype was seen a few times. The V and J genes are TRBV15 and TRBJ2-1, with D possibly being TRBD2 (6 bases). Germline loops: CDR1 LNHNV, CDR2 YYDKDF (reference sequence). The CDR3 consists of 14 residues. Trimming took off 1 base at V and 10 bases at J, with 14 bases between the two ends. DNA for the CDR3: TGTGCCACCAGCAGAGTAATGACGGCGGGGGAGCAGTTCTTC. It codes for CATSRVMTAGEQFF.

This sequence joins TRBV7-9 and TRBJ2-7; possibly TRBD1 for D (5 bases). Germline-derived CDR1 and CDR2 are SEHNR and FQNEAQ (reference sequence). V lost 4 bases, J lost 2 bases, and 15 bases lay in between. This CDR3 has 15 residues. CDR3 DNA sequence: TGTGCCAGCAGCTCGACAGTTGCCCCAACCTACGAGCAGTACTTC. It encodes CASSSTVAPTYEQYF.

The DNA for the CDR3 is TGTGCCAGCACTCTGCAGGAGGATGGCTACACCTTC. As protein: CASTLQEDGYTF. The chain employs TRBV5-4 and TRBJ1-2; D unclear. CDR3 length equals 12 residues. Per germline, CDR1 SGHNT and CDR2 YYREEE (reference sequence). V dropped 6 bases and J dropped 6 bases, with 12 bases sitting between them.

The chain recombines TRBV5-6 with TRBJ2-7; D is unclear. CDR3 length equals 13 residues. Trimming cost V 4 bases and J 7 bases, with 15 bases left between them. Germline assignment: CDR1 SGHDT and CDR2 YYEEEE. The CDR3, as DNA: TGTGCCAGCAGCCTGCCAATCGACAATGAGCAGTACTTC. It is translated as CASSLPIDNEQYF.

The V gene is TRBV18, the J gene TRBJ2-4; 8 nucleotides match TRBD1. The germline CDR1 and CDR2 sequences are KGHSH and LQKENI. V shed 3 bases, J shed 0 bases, and the junction held 28 bases outside the gene matches. The CDR3 is 24 amino acids. The CDR3 here is CASSPQPRTGRPQGGSLAKNIQYF. The CDR3 coding sequence is TGTGCCAGCTCACCGCAACCACGGACAGGGCGGCCCCAAGGAGGGTCTCTAGCCAAAAACATTCAGTACTTC.

This rearrangement joins TRBV7-6 to TRBJ2-3, with D perhaps TRBD2 (5 bases). CDR1 and CDR2 from the germline V gene are SGHVS and FNYEAQ. V gave up 6 bases and J gave up 4 bases, with 11 bases separating them. This CDR3 spans 13 amino acids. CDR3 in amino acids: CASRGATADTQYF. The CDR3, as DNA: TGTGCCAGCAGGGGAGCTACCGCAGATACGCAGTATTTT.

This chain uses TRBV5-1 with TRBJ2-7, with 8 bases aligning to TRBD1. The CDR3 extends over 13 amino acids. The ends lost 6 bases at V and 7 bases at J; junction bases unmatched: 9. The germline CDR1 and CDR2 sequences are SGHRS and YFSETQ. The CDR3 sequence: CASTLDRGWEQYF. The CDR3, as DNA: TGCGCCAGCACGCTAGACAGGGGTTGGGAGCAGTACTTC.

This rearrangement joins TRBV5-1 to TRBJ2-3; D ambiguous. Germline values: CDR1 SGHRS, CDR2 YFSETQ. The CDR3 runs 16 residues. V lost 0 bases to trimming and J lost 3 bases, with 14 bases between them. This chain's CDR3 is CASSLGPGMGTDTQYF. The CDR3 DNA follows: TGCGCCAGCAGCTTGGGCCCGGGCATGGGGACAGATACGCAGTATTTT. Combining the CDR3 with reference TRBV5-1 and TRBJ2-3 gives the whole variable domain KAGVTQTPRYLIKTRGQQVTLSCSPISGHRSVSWYQQTPGQGLQFLFEYFSETQRNKGNFPGRFSGRQFSNSRSEMNVSTLELGDSALYLCASSLGPGMGTDTQYFGPGTRLTVL.

V gene TRBV7-8 combines with J gene TRBJ2-5; D is ambiguous. The ends were cut back, 1 base at V and 4 bases at J, with 13 bases in the middle. This CDR3 region has 15 residues. Germline CDR1 reads SGHVS; CDR2 reads FQNEAQ. CDR3 loop: CASSLVLGATETQYF. The DNA for the CDR3 is TGTGCCAGCAGCTTAGTTCTAGGTGCTACAGAGACCCAGTACTTC. The complete variable domain, with remaining parts taken from reference TRBV7-8 and TRBJ2-5, reads GAGVSQSPRYKVAKRGQDVALRCDPISGHVSLFWYQQALGQGPEFLTYFQNEAQLDKSGLPSDRFFAERPEGSVSTLKIQRTQQEDSAVYLCASSLVLGATETQYFGPGTRLLVL.

This chain connects TRBV27 to TRBJ2-7, with 10 bases matching TRBD1. The junction had 5 bases not matched to a gene; V was cut back by 0 bases and J by 6 bases. CDR1 MNHEY and CDR2 SMNVEV come from the germline V gene (reference sequence). This CDR3 has 15 residues. CDR3 residues: CASSLSDRGALEQYF. CDR3 in DNA: TGTGCCAGCAGTTTATCGGACAGGGGGGCGCTCGAGCAGTACTTC.